Listed below are T cell receptor beta chains from one sample, sequenced in a study of OX40 agonist ivuxolimab in advanced cancers. Clones were read by immunoSEQ multiplex PCR, and TCRdb kept only the in-frame ones, dropping some. This sample yields about 100,000 clones, of which 90% are seen a single time; approximately 0.34% belongs to the top ten. The sequencing used CD4+ or CD8+ T cells sorted from blood, collected in a trial of the OX40 agonist ivuxolimab. The receptor set was obtained from an adult with an advanced solid tumor such as melanoma, head and neck, liver or kidney cancer. CDR3s include the opening cysteine and the closing phenylalanine or tryptophan. A D gene is named only where the DNA matches it firmly. Size is omitted from some rows. Given values are once, few, many or a class for expanded clones.

clone_size j_call d_call v_call cdr3_aa cdr3_nt
NA TRBJ2-3 TRBD1 TRBV10-1 CASSESAGTGDTQYF TGCGCCAGCAGTGAGTCCGCCGGGACAGGAGATACGCAGTATTTT
NA TRBJ2-7 NA TRBV4-3 CASSQDFRVGEQYF TGCGCCAGCAGCCAAGATTTCAGGGTCGGCGAGCAGTACTTC
NA TRBJ1-1 NA TRBV7-2 CASSPRNMNTEAFF TGTGCCAGCAGCCCTCGAAACATGAACACTGAAGCTTTCTTT
NA TRBJ2-1 TRBD1 TRBV4-3 CASSLSPGTGIYNEQFF TGCGCCAGCAGCCTTTCCCCCGGGACAGGGATTTACAATGAGCAGTTCTTC
NA TRBJ2-1 TRBD1 TRBV18 CASSPFGTGANEQFF TGTGCCAGCTCACCATTCGGGACAGGGGCAAATGAGCAGTTCTTC
NA TRBJ2-2 NA TRBV28 CASRFDRSTGELFF TGTGCCAGCAGATTCGACAGGTCCACCGGGGAGCTGTTTTTT
NA TRBJ2-4 NA TRBV27 CASSPHGAAKNIQYF TGTGCCAGCAGCCCCCATGGAGCCGCCAAAAACATTCAGTACTTC
NA TRBJ2-1 NA TRBV14 CASSLRDWPGGEQFF TGTGCCAGCAGCCTCCGGGACTGGCCTGGGGGTGAGCAGTTCTTC
few TRBJ1-5 TRBD1 TRBV18 CASSPRTGGGQPQHF TGTGCCAGCTCACCCAGGACAGGGGGCGGACAGCCCCAGCATTTT
NA TRBJ1-2 NA TRBV5-4 CASSLGTSNYGYTF TGTGCCAGCAGCTTGGGGACATCTAACTATGGCTACACCTTC
NA TRBJ2-1 NA TRBV11-3 CASSLVRDSEQFF TGTGCCAGCAGCTTAGTTAGAGATTCTGAGCAGTTCTTC
few TRBJ2-7 NA TRBV5-1 CASSFSPVSGSSYEQYF TGCGCCAGCAGCTTCTCGCCTGTGAGCGGAAGCTCCTACGAGCAGTACTTC
NA TRBJ2-1 TRBD2 TRBV9 CASSAAPTGLAGDNEQFF TGTGCCAGCAGCGCTGCCCCAACCGGACTAGCGGGAGACAATGAGCAGTTCTTC
NA TRBJ2-1 NA TRBV7-2 CASSLVGGNEQFF TGTGCCAGCAGCTTAGTAGGGGGCAATGAGCAGTTCTTC
NA TRBJ1-5 NA TRBV21-1 CASSKGAGKWNNQPQHF TGTGCCAGCAGCAAAGGGGCAGGGAAATGGAACAATCAGCCCCAGCATTTT
NA TRBJ2-2 TRBD2 TRBV19 CASLQTSGVNTGELFF TGTGCCAGTCTACAGACTAGCGGGGTGAACACCGGGGAGCTGTTTTTT
NA TRBJ1-5 NA TRBV19 CASQRQFSNQPQHF TGTGCCAGCCAAAGACAGTTTAGCAATCAGCCCCAGCATTTT
NA TRBJ2-7 NA TRBV11-2 CASSLDFQGAYEQYF TGTGCCAGCAGCTTAGATTTCCAGGGCGCCTACGAGCAGTACTTC
NA TRBJ2-5 NA TRBV11-2 CASSSGRGQETQYF TGTGCCAGCAGCTCGGGACGGGGACAAGAGACCCAGTACTTC
NA TRBJ1-2 NA TRBV5-6 CASSLPSTGIGGYTF TGTGCCAGCAGCTTGCCCAGCACAGGGATCGGCGGCTACACCTTC
NA TRBJ2-1 TRBD2 TRBV11-2 CASSLVREEAEQFF TGTGCCAGCAGCTTAGTGCGGGAGGAAGCTGAGCAGTTCTTC
NA TRBJ1-2 TRBD1 TRBV2 CASSVGSPGGWGANYGYTF TGTGCCAGCAGTGTCGGGTCTCCAGGGGGCTGGGGAGCTAACTATGGCTACACCTTC
NA TRBJ2-7 TRBD1 TRBV28 CASSSHSGTGGAYYEQYF TGTGCCAGCAGTAGTCACTCCGGGACAGGGGGCGCTTACTACGAGCAGTACTTC
NA TRBJ2-7 NA TRBV23-1 CASSQTVPRTGKTYEQYF TGCGCCAGCAGTCAAACCGTACCGAGGACGGGGAAAACCTACGAGCAGTACTTC
NA TRBJ2-1 TRBD2 TRBV7-3 CASSPQTSKDEQFF TGTGCCAGCAGCCCCCAGACTAGCAAGGATGAGCAGTTCTTC
NA TRBJ2-1 TRBD2 TRBV11-2 CASSTQSGRYNEQFF TGTGCCAGCAGCACCCAGAGCGGGAGATACAATGAGCAGTTCTTC
once TRBJ2-7 NA TRBV6-1 CASSRYLSYEQYF TGTGCCAGCAGCCGCTACCTCTCCTACGAGCAGTACTTC
NA TRBJ2-3 NA TRBV13 CASSLEQTDTQYF TGTGCCAGCAGCTTAGAGCAGACAGATACGCAGTATTTT
NA TRBJ2-3 NA TRBV19 CASSMGVRADTQYF TGTGCCAGTAGTATGGGAGTGAGAGCAGATACGCAGTATTTT